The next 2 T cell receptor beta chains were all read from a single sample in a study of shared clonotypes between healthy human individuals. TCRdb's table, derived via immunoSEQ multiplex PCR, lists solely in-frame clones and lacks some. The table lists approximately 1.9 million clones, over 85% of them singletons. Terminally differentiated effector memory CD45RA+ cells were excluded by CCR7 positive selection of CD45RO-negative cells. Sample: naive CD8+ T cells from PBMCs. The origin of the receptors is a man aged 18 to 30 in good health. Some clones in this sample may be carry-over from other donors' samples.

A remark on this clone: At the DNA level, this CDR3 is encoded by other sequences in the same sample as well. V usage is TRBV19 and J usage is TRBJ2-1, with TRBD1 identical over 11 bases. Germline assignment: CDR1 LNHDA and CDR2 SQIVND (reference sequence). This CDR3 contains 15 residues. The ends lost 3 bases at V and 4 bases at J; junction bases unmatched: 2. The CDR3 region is CASSIWDRGYNEQFF. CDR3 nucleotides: TGTGCCAGTAGTATCTGGGACAGGGGGTACAATGAGCAGTTCTTC.

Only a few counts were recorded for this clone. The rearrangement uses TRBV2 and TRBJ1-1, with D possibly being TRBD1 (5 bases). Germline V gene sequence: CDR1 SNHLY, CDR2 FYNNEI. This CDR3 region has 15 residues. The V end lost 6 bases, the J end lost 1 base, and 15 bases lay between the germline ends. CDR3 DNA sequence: TGTGCCAGCAGACAGGCAATAAGGGGGAACACTGAAGCTTTCTTT. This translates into CASRQAIRGNTEAFF.